One sample yielded the 18 T cell receptor beta chains listed below, sequenced in a study of beta chain features in type 1 diabetes. Study results and limitations: All four CD4+ subsets from Type 1 diabetes patients carried moderately but significantly shorter TCRB CDR3s.

The whole isolated RNA underwent reverse transcription, so sequencing captured expressed TCRB transcripts. TCRdb's copy holds only in-frame clones and misses some; the assay was immunoSEQ multiplex PCR. The sample holds hundreds of thousands of clones, around 15% seen once. These receptors have no known antigen. The sample was naive CD4+ T cells from blood. The receptors were gathered from a man younger than 35 with type 1 diabetes.

The V and J genes are TRBV7-2 and TRBJ2-4, with 11 bases aligning to TRBD2. CDR1 is SGHTA and CDR2 is FQGNSA in the germline V gene. After removal of 6 bases from V and 0 bases from J, the junction contained 4 bases not matched to a gene. CDR3 length: 16 amino acids. The CDR3 coding sequence is TGTGCCAGCAGGGGACTAGCGGAGCTAGCCAAAAACATTCAGTACTTC. This translates into CASRGLAELAKNIQYF.

This clone was counted only a few times. CDR3 sequence: CASSGTSGYNEQFF. CDR3 sequence (DNA): TGTGCCAGTAGTGGGACTAGCGGCTACAATGAGCAGTTCTTC. The V gene is TRBV19, the J gene TRBJ2-1, with TRBD2 matching over 11 bases. After removal of 5 bases from V and 3 bases from J, the junction contained 0 bases not matched to a gene. CDR3 length: 14 residues. Germline V lookup: CDR1 LNHDA, CDR2 SQIVND (reference sequence).

This clone appeared once. The rearrangement uses TRBV5-1 and TRBJ2-7; 7 bases agree with TRBD2. The CDR3 is made up of 15 amino acids. The trim removed 2 bases at V and 4 bases at J, leaving 9 bases unmatched. Germline assignment: CDR1 SGHRS and CDR2 YFSETQ. CDR3 in amino acids: CASSFTGTILYEQYF. DNA of the CDR3: TGCGCCAGCAGCTTTACCGGGACTATCCTTTACGAGCAGTACTTC. Filled out from reference TRBV5-1 and TRBJ2-7, the complete variable domain reads KAGVTQTPRYLIKTRGQQVTLSCSPISGHRSVSWYQQTPGQGLQFLFEYFSETQRNKGNFPGRFSGRQFSNSRSEMNVSTLELGDSALYLCASSFTGTILYEQYFGPGTRLTVT.

The V and J genes are TRBV5-1 and TRBJ2-3; 11 bases align to TRBD2. Looked up from germline, CDR1 is SGHRS and CDR2 is YFSETQ. This CDR3 comprises 18 residues. V shed 2 bases, J shed 0 bases, and the junction held 8 bases outside the gene matches. Here the CDR3 reads CASSFGGLAGLSTDTQYF. CDR3 DNA sequence: TGCGCCAGCAGCTTTGGCGGACTAGCGGGCCTGAGCACAGATACGCAGTATTTT. Variable domain in full (rest from reference TRBV5-1 and TRBJ2-3): KAGVTQTPRYLIKTRGQQVTLSCSPISGHRSVSWYQQTPGQGLQFLFEYFSETQRNKGNFPGRFSGRQFSNSRSEMNVSTLELGDSALYLCASSFGGLAGLSTDTQYFGPGTRLTVL.

V and J are TRBV6-5 and TRBJ2-7; 8 bases agree with TRBD2. The CDR3 extends over 14 amino acids. CDR1 MNHEY and CDR2 SVGAGI come from the germline V gene. V trimming: 2 bases; J trimming: 9 bases; junction bases outside the gene matches: 9. CDR3 residues: CASSYDAGGLPQYF. In nucleotides, the CDR3 is TGTGCCAGCAGTTACGACGCGGGGGGCCTCCCGCAGTACTTC.

Of note for this clone: Other DNA sequences of this sample code for an identical CDR3. CDR3 sequence reads: CASSVPSGTQYF. In DNA, the CDR3 is TGTGCCAGCAGCGTTCCCTCAGGTACGCAGTATTTT. The chain couples TRBV9 to TRBJ2-3; no definite D call. Trimming pared 2 bases from V and 8 bases from J, leaving 9 bases between. The CDR3 contains 12 residues. Germline V CDR1 and CDR2: SGDLS, YYNGEE.

This clone has just a few counts. This rearrangement joins TRBV29-1 to TRBJ1-5; 8 nucleotides match TRBD1. This CDR3 has 14 amino acids. CDR1 is SQVTM and CDR2 is ANQGSEA in the germline V gene. V was pared by 4 bases and J by 12 bases, with 14 bases of the junction left unmatched. The CDR3 DNA reads as TGCAGCGTTGTGGACAGGGCCTCGCGCCCGGTCCAGCATTTT. Encoded protein: CSVVDRASRPVQHF.

As concerns this clone: The sample holds other DNA sequences that translate to the same CDR3. The chain employs TRBV9 and TRBJ1-2, with D perhaps TRBD1 (5 bases). The CDR3 sequence is 14 residues long. Trimming took 0 bases from V and 1 from J, leaving 7 bases between them. The germline V gene encodes CDR1 SGDLS and CDR2 YYNGEE. DNA for the CDR3: TGTGCCAGCAGCGTAGGTCAGGGTAACTATGGCTACACCTTC. Protein product: CASSVGQGNYGYTF.

A few counts support this clone. V and J are TRBV12-5 and TRBJ2-3; D is unresolved. CDR1 LGHNT and CDR2 FRNRAP come from the germline V gene. The CDR3 has 13 amino acids. V was pared by 4 bases and J by 1 base, with 6 bases between. CDR3 loop: CASGWSGTDTQYF. The CDR3 DNA is TGTGCTAGTGGTTGGAGCGGCACAGATACGCAGTATTTT. The whole variable domain, filled in from reference TRBV12-5 and TRBJ2-3, reads DARVTQTPRHKVTEMGQEVTMRCQPILGHNTVFWYRQTMMQGLELLAYFRNRAPLDDSGMPKDRFSAEMPDATLATLKIQPSEPRDSAVYFCASGWSGTDTQYFGPGTRLTVL.

This chain connects TRBV11-1 to TRBJ2-5; the match to TRBD2 covers 9 bases. The germline V gene encodes CDR1 SGHAT and CDR2 FQDESV (reference sequence). The CDR3 runs 15 residues. Trimming cost V 1 base and J 5 bases; bases outside gene matches: 5. CDR3 region: CASSLVPSGVETQYF. CDR3 DNA sequence: TGTGCCAGCAGCTTAGTGCCTAGCGGGGTGGAGACCCAGTACTTC. Complete variable domain (other parts from reference TRBV11-1 and TRBJ2-5): EAEVAQSPRYKITEKSQAVAFWCDPISGHATLYWYRQILGQGPELLVQFQDESVVDDSQLPKDRFSAERLKGVDSTLKIQPAELGDSAMYLCASSLVPSGVETQYFGPGTRLLVL.

As DNA, the CDR3 is TGTGCCAGCTCACCTCTGCAAGAGCAGTACTTC. This sequence encodes CASSPLQEQYF. The chain couples TRBV18 to TRBJ2-7; D is unclear. Trimming removed 3 bases at V and 7 bases at J, with 7 bases between. CDR1 is KGHSH and CDR2 is LQKENI in the germline V gene. This CDR3 spans 11 amino acids.

This clone was found a few times. The chain recombines TRBV19 with TRBJ2-1; 9 bases are shared with TRBD1. Germline loops: CDR1 LNHDA, CDR2 SQIVND (reference sequence). After removal of 6 bases from V and 3 bases from J, the junction contained 3 bases not matched to a gene. This CDR3 is 14 amino acids long. CDR3 nucleotides: TGTGCCAGTAGACGGACAGGGGTCTACAATGAGCAGTTCTTC. Encoded protein: CASRRTGVYNEQFF. The full variable domain, rest sourced from reference TRBV19 and TRBJ2-1, is DGGITQSPKYLFRKEGQNVTLSCEQNLNHDAMYWYRQDPGQGLRLIYYSQIVNDFQKGDIAEGYSVSREKKESFPLTVTSAQKNPTAFYLCASRRTGVYNEQFFGPGTRLTVL.

The chain joins TRBV20-1 to TRBJ2-3; no reliable D call. CDR1 and CDR2 from the germline V gene are DFQATT and SNEGSKA (reference sequence). The V and J ends lost 8 bases and 1 base respectively, with 7 bases between them. The CDR3 contains 11 residues. The CDR3 is CSFSGTDTQYF. The CDR3 nucleotides are TGCAGTTTCTCTGGCACAGATACGCAGTATTTT.

This sequence joins TRBV18 and TRBJ1-2; unclear D gene. V was cut by 0 bases and J by 7 bases, with 18 bases left in between. The CDR3 length is 16 residues. Germline values: CDR1 KGHSH, CDR2 LQKENI. In DNA form, the CDR3 reads TGTGCCAGCTCACCACCGAGTACTAAATGGGTCTCTGGCTACACCTTC. Amino acids: CASSPPSTKWVSGYTF.

This clone occurred a few times. The chain couples TRBV7-9 to TRBJ1-6; the D is unclear. The germline V gene has CDR1 SEHNR and CDR2 FQNEAQ (reference sequence). Trimming removed 6 bases from V and 5 bases from J, with 11 bases in between. The CDR3 runs 14 residues. The CDR3 nucleotides are TGTGCCAGCAGATCGAACTGGGATAATTCACCCCTCCACTTT. Its protein product is CASRSNWDNSPLHF.

The V and J genes are TRBV2 and TRBJ1-1, with 8 bases identical to TRBD1. Germline values: CDR1 SNHLY, CDR2 FYNNEI. The J segment lost 6 bases and the V segment lost 4 bases, leaving 1 base of the junction unmatched. The CDR3 has 12 residues. CDR3 DNA: TGTGCCAGCAGTGGGACAGGGTCTGAAGCTTTCTTT. Protein: CASSGTGSEAFF.

The rearrangement joins TRBV5-8 to TRBJ2-1, with TRBD2 identical over 10 bases. This CDR3 has 15 residues. Looked up from germline, CDR1 is SGHTS and CDR2 is YDEGEE. With 2 bases clipped from V and 5 bases from J, the junction kept 4 bases outside the gene matches. The CDR3 loop reads CASSLSGRGHNEQFF. The CDR3 region has the DNA TGTGCCAGCAGCTTAAGCGGGAGGGGCCACAATGAGCAGTTCTTC.

This clone has only a few counts. The chain combines TRBV4-1 with TRBJ2-3; D possibly uses TRBD1 or TRBD2 (5 bases each). CDR1 is MGHRA and CDR2 is YSYEKL in the germline V gene. This CDR3 is 14 amino acids long. V dropped 5 bases and J dropped 6 bases, with 15 bases sitting between them. CDR3: CASSSGTLPDTQYF. CDR3 sequence (DNA): TGCGCCAGCAGCTCCGGGACCCTACCCGATACGCAGTATTTT.